The rows below give T cell receptor beta chains drawn from one sample of a study of cytomegalovirus exposure and HLA in healthy donors. TCRdb's table, derived via immunoSEQ multiplex PCR, lists solely in-frame clones and lacks some. In the table there are over 200,000 clones, over 70% of which are singletons. The specimen was PBMCs. The receptors stem from a woman aged 55-70 years in good health and CMV-seropositive. The CDR3 runs from the conserved cysteine through the conserved F or W. D genes are given only for firm matches.

TRBJ1-5	.	TRBV18	CASSPGAGDNQPQHF
TRBJ1-3	TRBD1	TRBV18	CASSPNPLSGQGHTIYF
TRBJ2-7	TRBD2	TRBV7-2	CASSLLSGGISSYEQYF
TRBJ1-1	TRBD1	TRBV5-1	CASSLAQGAAAEAFF
.	TRBD2	TRBV9	CASSPRLASSEQYF
TRBJ2-7	TRBD1	TRBV10-2	CATRGTGAPYEQYF
TRBJ2-3	.	TRBV6-1	CASSEVAGADTDTQYF
TRBJ2-7	.	TRBV18	CASSPPSTRSYEQYF
TRBJ2-7	.	TRBV28	CASSLGPVPYEQYF
TRBJ2-1	.	TRBV6-6	CASTARLPSSYNEQFF
TRBJ2-2	TRBD2	TRBV13	CASSAGRSNTGELFF
TRBJ1-3	.	TRBV7-9	CASSLGESSGNTIYF
TRBJ1-2	.	TRBV9	CASGRPDRNLNYGYTF
TRBJ2-1	TRBD1	TRBV29-1	CSVVQGGPNEQFF
TRBJ1-6	.	TRBV7-3	CASSPLQHSNSPLHF
TRBJ1-6	.	TRBV7-9	CASSLAGRGLIYNSPLHF
TRBJ1-2	.	TRBV7-2	CASSFTMDSFTF
TRBJ2-7	TRBD2	TRBV4-1	CASSQRTSGWAYEQYF
TRBJ1-4	.	TRBV28	CASRTDSILEKLFF
TRBJ1-4	.	TRBV30	CACSGWTNEKLFF
TRBJ2-7	.	TRBV6-5	CASRGDSHEQYF
TRBJ1-5	.	TRBV6-5	CASSYGSGQQPQHF
TRBJ1-4	TRBD1	TRBV6-1	CASRGTGVAFGKLFF
TRBJ1-5	.	TRBV7-2	CASSSRQAGGNQPQHF
TRBJ1-2	TRBD1	TRBV6-5	CASSRSDRGRTGYTF
TRBJ1-1	TRBD1	TRBV6-5	CALRTGRETEAFF
TRBJ2-3	TRBD1	TRBV7-3	CASSFTLDRGTDTQYF
TRBJ1-1	.	TRBV5-1	CASSDAGLGLEAFF
TRBJ2-3	.	TRBV5-1	CASSLVEGSTDTQYF
TRBJ1-1	.	TRBV10-3	CAISDGGFRNTEAFF
TRBJ1-2	.	TRBV18	CASSPQGNGYTF
TRBJ2-1	.	TRBV6-1	CASSDPPRGLNEQFF
TRBJ1-2	TRBD1	TRBV10-3	CAISGGTENYGYTF
TRBJ2-7	.	TRBV5-4	CASSLANYYEQYF
TRBJ1-2	.	TRBV6-5	CASSYSMAYYGYTF
TRBJ2-1	TRBD2	TRBV4-2	CASSQASGSYNEQFF
TRBJ1-3	.	TRBV2	CAQAGNTIYF
TRBJ1-1	.	TRBV7-2	CASSLGGRVNTEAFF
TRBJ1-2	.	TRBV5-5	CASSLGARGDYGYTF
TRBJ2-3	.	TRBV27	CASRLIVGGLRDTQYF
.	TRBD2	TRBV5-1	CASIRLAGVYEQYF
TRBJ1-2	.	TRBV7-9	CASSSTFRVKDYGYTF
TRBJ2-1	TRBD2	TRBV5-4	CASSSIAGNPYNEQFF
TRBJ2-5	.	TRBV30	CAWSVGFGGYQETQYF
TRBJ1-2	.	TRBV29-1	CSPPSTQTANF
TRBJ2-7	.	TRBV5-1	CASSLPASGYEQYF
TRBJ2-1	TRBD1	TRBV9	CASSPTGQGSYNEQFF
TRBJ1-1	.	TRBV5-6	CASSLYTVQNTEAFF
TRBJ1-1	.	TRBV7-8	CASSSWRFSSNTEAFF
TRBJ1-4	.	TRBV5-4	CASSNQAGTNEKLFF
.	.	TRBV5-1	CASSGQYSSYEQYF
TRBJ2-2	.	TRBV6-5	CASSYSLVPGELFF
TRBJ1-3	TRBD1	TRBV7-9	CASSLWDSSGNTIYF
TRBJ2-7	.	TRBV5-1	CASRRDRDYEQYF
TRBJ2-7	TRBD2	TRBV5-8	CASSSTSAYEQYF
TRBJ1-2	TRBD1	TRBV19	CASRRDSANYGYTF
TRBJ2-7	.	TRBV6-5	CASTRTYEQYF
TRBJ2-7	TRBD1	TRBV5-4	CASSLGTGISYEQYF
TRBJ2-3	.	TRBV5-1	CASSLVPQRTSTDTQYF
TRBJ2-7	TRBD1	TRBV7-6	CASSRAGQGNDGQYF